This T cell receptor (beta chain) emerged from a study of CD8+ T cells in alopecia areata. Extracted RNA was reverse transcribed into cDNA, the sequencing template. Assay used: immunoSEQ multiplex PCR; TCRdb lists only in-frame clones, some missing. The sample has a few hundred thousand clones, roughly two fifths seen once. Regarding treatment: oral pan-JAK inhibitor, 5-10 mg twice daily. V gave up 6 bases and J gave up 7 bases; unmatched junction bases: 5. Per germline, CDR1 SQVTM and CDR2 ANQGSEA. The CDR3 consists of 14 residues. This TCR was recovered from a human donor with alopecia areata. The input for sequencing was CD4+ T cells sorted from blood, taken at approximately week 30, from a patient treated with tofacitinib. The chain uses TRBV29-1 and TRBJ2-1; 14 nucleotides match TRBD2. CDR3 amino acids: CSVDRTSGRNEQFF. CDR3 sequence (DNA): TGCAGCGTCGACCGGACTAGCGGGAGGAATGAGCAGTTCTTC.